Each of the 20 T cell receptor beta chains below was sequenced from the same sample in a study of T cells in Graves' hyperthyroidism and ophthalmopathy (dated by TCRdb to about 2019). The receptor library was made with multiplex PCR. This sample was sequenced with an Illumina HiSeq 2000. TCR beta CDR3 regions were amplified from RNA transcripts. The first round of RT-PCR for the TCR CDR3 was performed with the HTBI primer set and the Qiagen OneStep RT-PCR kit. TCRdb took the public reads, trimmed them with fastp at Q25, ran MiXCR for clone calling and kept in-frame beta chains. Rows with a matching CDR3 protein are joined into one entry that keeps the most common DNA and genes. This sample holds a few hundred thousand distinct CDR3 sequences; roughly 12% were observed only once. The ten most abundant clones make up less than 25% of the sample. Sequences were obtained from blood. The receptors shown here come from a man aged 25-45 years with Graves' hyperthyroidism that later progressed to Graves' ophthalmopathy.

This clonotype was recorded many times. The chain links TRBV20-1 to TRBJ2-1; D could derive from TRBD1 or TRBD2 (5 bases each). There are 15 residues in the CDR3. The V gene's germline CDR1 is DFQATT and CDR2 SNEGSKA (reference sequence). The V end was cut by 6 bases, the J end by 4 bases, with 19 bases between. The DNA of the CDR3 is TGCAGTGCCCTACTAAGTTCGGGACCTTACAATGAGCAGTTCTTC. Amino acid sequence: CSALLSSGPYNEQFF.

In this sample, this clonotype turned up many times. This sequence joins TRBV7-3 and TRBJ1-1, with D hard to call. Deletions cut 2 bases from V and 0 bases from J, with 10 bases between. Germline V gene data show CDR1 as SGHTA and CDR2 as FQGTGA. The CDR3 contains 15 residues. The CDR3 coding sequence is TGTGCCAGCAGCTTAGTCGGGAGTATGAACACTGAAGCTTTCTTT. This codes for CASSLVGSMNTEAFF.

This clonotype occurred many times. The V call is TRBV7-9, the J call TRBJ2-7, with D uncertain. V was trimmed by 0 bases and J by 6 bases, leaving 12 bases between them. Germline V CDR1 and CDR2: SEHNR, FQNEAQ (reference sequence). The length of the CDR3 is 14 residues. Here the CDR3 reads CASSLAGPMSEQYF. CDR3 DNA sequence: TGTGCCAGCAGCTTAGCTGGGCCGATGAGCGAGCAGTACTTC.

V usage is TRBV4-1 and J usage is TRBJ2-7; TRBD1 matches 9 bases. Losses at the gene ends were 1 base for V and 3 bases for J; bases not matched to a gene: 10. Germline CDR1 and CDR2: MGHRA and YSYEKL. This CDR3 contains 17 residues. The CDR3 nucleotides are TGCGCCAGCAGCCAAGGCCCAGTTGCGACAGGGGGCTACGAGCAGTACTTC. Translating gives CASSQGPVATGGYEQYF.

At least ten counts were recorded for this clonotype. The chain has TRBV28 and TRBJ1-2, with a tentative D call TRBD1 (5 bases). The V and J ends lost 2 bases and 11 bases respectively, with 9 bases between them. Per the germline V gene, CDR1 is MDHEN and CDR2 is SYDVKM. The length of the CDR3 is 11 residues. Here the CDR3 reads CASSLLQGYTF. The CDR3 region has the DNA TGTGCCAGCAGTTTACTGCAGGGTTACACCTTC.

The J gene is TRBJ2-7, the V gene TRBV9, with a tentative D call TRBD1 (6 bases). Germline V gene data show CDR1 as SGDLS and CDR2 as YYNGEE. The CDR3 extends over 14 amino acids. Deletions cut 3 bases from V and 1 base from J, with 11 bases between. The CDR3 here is CASSEEQGSYEQYF. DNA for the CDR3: TGTGCCAGCAGCGAGGAACAGGGATCCTACGAGCAGTACTTC.

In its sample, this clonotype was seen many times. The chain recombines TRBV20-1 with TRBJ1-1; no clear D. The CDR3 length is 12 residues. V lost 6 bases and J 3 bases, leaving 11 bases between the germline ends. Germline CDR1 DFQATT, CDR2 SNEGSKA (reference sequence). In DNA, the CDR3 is TGCAGTGCCCAGCTGGGGTACACTGAAGCTTTCTTT. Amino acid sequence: CSAQLGYTEAFF.

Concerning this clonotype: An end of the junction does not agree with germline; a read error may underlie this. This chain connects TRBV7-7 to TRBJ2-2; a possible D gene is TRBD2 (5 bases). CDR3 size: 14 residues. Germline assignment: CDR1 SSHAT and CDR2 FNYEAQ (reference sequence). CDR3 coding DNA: TGTGCTAGCAGCTTTTCGGACTTCACCGGGGAGCTGTTTTTT. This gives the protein CASSFSDFTGELFF. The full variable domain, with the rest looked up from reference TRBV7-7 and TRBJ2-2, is GAGVSQSPRYKVTKRGQDVTLRCDPISSHATLYWYQQALGQGPEFLTYFNYEAQPDKSGLPSDRFSAERPEGSISTLTIQRTEQRDSAMYRCASSFSDFTGELFFGEGSRLTVL.

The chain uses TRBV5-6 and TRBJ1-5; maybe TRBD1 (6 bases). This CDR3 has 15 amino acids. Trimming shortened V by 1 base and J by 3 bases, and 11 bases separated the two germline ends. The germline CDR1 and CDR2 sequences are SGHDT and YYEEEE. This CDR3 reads CASSLFTGSNQPQHF. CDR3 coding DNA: TGTGCCAGCAGCTTGTTTACAGGGTCCAATCAGCCCCAGCATTTT.

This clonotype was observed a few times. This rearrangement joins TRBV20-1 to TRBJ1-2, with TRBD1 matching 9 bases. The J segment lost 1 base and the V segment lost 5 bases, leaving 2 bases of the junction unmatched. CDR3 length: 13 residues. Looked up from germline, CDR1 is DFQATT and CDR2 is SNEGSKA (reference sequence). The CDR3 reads CSAGTGLNYGYTF. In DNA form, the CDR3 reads TGCAGTGCTGGGACAGGGCTTAACTATGGCTACACCTTC.

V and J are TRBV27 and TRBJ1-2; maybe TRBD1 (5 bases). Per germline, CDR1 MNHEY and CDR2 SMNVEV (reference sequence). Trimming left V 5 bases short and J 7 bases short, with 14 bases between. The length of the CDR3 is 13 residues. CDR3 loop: CASSLRSGAGYTF. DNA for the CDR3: TGTGCCAGCAGTCTCCGGAGTGGGGCTGGCTACACCTTC.

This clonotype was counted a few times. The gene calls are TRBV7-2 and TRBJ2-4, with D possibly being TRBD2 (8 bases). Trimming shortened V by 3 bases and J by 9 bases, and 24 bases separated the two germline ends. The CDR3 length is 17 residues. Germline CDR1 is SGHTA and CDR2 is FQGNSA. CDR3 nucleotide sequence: TGTGCCAGCAGCTTGGGCCGGGGGGGCAGGGGGAGTGCCATTCAGTACTTC. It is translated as CASSLGRGGRGSAIQYF. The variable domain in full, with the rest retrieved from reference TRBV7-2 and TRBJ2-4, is GAGVSQSPSNKVTEKGKDVELRCDPISGHTALYWYRQSLGQGLEFLIYFQGNSAPDKSGLPSDRFSAERTGGSVSTLTIQRTQQEDSAVYLCASSLGRGGRGSAIQYFGAGTRLSVL.

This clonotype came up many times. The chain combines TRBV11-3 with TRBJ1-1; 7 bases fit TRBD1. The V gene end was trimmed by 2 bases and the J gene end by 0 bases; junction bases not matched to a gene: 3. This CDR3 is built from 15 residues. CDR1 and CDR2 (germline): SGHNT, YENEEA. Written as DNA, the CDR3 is TGTGCCAGCAGCTTACGGACAGGAATGAACACTGAAGCTTTCTTT. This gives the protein CASSLRTGMNTEAFF.

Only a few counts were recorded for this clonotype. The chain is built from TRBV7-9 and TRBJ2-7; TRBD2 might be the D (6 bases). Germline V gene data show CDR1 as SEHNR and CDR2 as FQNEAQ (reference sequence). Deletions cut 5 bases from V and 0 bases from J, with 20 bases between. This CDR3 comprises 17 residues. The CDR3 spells CASSSTTSGSSSYEQYF. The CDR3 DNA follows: TGTGCCAGCAGCAGTACCACAAGCGGGTCGAGCTCCTACGAGCAGTACTTC.

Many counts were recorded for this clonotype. The CDR3 reads CSARGDNYEQYF. CDR3 nucleotide sequence: TGCAGTGCTAGGGGCGACAACTACGAGCAGTACTTC. The rearrangement joins TRBV20-1 to TRBJ2-7; D gene uncertain. CDR3 size: 12 residues. Per the germline V gene, CDR1 is DFQATT and CDR2 is SNEGSKA (reference sequence). V lost 3 bases and J lost 3, with 9 bases in between.

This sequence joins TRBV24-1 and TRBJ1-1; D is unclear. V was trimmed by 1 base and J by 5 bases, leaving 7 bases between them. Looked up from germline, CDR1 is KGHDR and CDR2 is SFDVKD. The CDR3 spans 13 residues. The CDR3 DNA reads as TGTGCCACCAGTGATTTACGGGGAACTGAAGCTTTCTTT. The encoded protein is CATSDLRGTEAFF.

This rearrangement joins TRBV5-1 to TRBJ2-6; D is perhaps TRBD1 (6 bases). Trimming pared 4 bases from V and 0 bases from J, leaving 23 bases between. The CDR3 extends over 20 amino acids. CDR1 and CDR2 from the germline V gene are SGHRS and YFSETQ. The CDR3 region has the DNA TGCGCCAGCAGCATCCACCGGGACACCTATCCCCACTCTGGGGCCAACGTCCTGACTTTC. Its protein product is CASSIHRDTYPHSGANVLTF.

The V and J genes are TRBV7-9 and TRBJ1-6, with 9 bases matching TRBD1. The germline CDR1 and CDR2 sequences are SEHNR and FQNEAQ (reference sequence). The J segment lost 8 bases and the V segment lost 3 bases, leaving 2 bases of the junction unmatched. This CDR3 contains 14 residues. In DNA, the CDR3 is TGTGCCAGCAGCTTCACAGGGGGCTATTCACCCCTCCACTTT. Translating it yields CASSFTGGYSPLHF. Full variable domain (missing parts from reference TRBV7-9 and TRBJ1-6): DTGVSQNPRHKITKRGQNVTFRCDPISEHNRLYWYRQTLGQGPEFLTYFQNEAQLEKSRLLSDRFSAERPKGSFSTLEIQRTEQGDSAMYLCASSFTGGYSPLHFGNGTRLTVT.

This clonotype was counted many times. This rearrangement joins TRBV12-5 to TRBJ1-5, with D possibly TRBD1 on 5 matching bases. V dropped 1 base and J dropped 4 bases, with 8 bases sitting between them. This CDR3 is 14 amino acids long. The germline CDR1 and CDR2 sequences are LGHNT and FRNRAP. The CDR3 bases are TGTGCTAGTGGTTTGGCGGACATGAATCAGCCCCAGCATTTT. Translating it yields CASGLADMNQPQHF.

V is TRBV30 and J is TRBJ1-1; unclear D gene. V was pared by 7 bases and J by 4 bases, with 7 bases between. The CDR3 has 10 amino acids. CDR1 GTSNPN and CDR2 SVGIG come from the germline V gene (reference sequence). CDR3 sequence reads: CAYHLTEAFF. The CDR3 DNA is TGTGCCTACCATCTCACTGAAGCTTTCTTT. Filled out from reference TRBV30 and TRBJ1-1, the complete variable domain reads SQTIHQWPATLVQPVGSPLSLECTVEGTSNPNLYWYRQAAGRGLQLLFYSVGIGQISSEVPQNLSASRPQDRQFILSSKKLLLSDSGFYLCAYHLTEAFFGQGTRLTVV.